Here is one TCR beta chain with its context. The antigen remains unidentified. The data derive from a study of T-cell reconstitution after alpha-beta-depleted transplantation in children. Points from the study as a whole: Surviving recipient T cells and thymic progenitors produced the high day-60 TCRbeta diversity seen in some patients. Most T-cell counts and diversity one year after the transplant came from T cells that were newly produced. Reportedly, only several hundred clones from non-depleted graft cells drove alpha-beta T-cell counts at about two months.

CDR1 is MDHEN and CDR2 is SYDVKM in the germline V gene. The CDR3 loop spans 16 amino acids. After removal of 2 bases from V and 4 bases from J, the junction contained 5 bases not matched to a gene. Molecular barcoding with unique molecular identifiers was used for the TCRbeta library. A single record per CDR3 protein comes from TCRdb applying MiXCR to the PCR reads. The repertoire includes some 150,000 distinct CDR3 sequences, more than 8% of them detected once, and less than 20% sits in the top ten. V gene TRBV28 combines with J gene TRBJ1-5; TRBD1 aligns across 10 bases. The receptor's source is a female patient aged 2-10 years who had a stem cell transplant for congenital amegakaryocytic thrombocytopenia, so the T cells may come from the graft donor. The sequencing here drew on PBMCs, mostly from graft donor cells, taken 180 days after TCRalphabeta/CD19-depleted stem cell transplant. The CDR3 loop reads CASSLAGGQGNQPQHF. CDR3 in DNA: TGTGCCAGCAGTTTAGCAGGGGGACAGGGGAATCAGCCCCAGCATTTT.